Listed below are T cell receptor beta chains from one sample, sequenced in a study of T cells in Graves' hyperthyroidism and ophthalmopathy. TCRdb used MiXCR to reprocess the multiplex PCR reads, holding one entry per CDR3 protein. The table lists 300,000 to 450,000 distinct CDR3 sequences, around a sixth of them singletons, with about a quarter in the top ten. The material sequenced was blood. The receptors here all came from a woman aged 18-35 years with Graves' hyperthyroidism that later progressed to Graves' ophthalmopathy. The conserved cysteine and the conserved F or W are not part of the CDR3 here.

TRBJ2-1	TRBV11-2	10	ASSSSGNEQF
TRBJ1-6	TRBV7-3	13	ASSLNPGSGSPLH
TRBJ2-7	TRBV5-1	11	ASSLGINYEQY
TRBJ2-7	TRBV20-1	12	SAVGEDRPYEQY
TRBJ1-1	TRBV5-1	13	ASSPDLSENTEAF
TRBJ1-5	TRBV3-1	11	ASSERESQPQH
TRBJ2-3	TRBV7-7	13	ASSHGPNRGDTQY
TRBJ2-4	TRBV4-3	15	ASSQDFYERLKNIQY
TRBJ1-5	TRBV6-1	13	ASSSLFQGDQPQH
TRBJ2-2	TRBV29-1	15	SVVSSDGSGTTGELF
TRBJ1-4	TRBV2	12	ASTRQAPNEKLF
TRBJ1-2	TRBV10-3	12	AISESAAHYGYT
TRBJ1-5	TRBV6-5	11	ASSYGGLQPQH
TRBJ2-1	TRBV7-9	13	ASSLVQGARNEQF
TRBJ2-1	TRBV12-3/TRBV12-4	14	ASSLWLAGNYNEQF
TRBJ2-7	TRBV20-1	11	SARDPEGYEQY
TRBJ2-5	TRBV6-1	13	ASSGQGALQETQY
TRBJ2-1	TRBV6-2/TRBV6-3	10	ASSYQAGEQF
TRBJ1-1	TRBV29-1	9	SARQSTEAF
TRBJ2-7	TRBV5-1	14	ASSLYRQGGRYEQY
TRBJ2-4	TRBV6-2/TRBV6-3	12	ASSYSGARNIQY
TRBJ2-3	TRBV4-2	15	ASSQGGTSGSTDTQY
TRBJ1-2	TRBV20-1	12	SAPPASGSHGYT
TRBJ2-3	TRBV4-3	11	ASSQVSRDTQY
TRBJ2-3	TRBV4-3	13	ASSRGSGGADTQY
TRBJ1-1	TRBV6-6	13	ASSYSGGGITEAF
TRBJ1-4	TRBV6-1	12	ASSEAQTGTKLF
TRBJ2-3	TRBV2	13	ASRGTYRGTDTQY